Below are 24 T cell receptor beta chains sequenced from a single sample in a study of blood T cell repertoires in COVID-19. Profiled with immunoSEQ multiplex PCR; TCRdb holds only in-frame clones, not every one. This sample has approximately 100,000 clones, with around 90% found just once. Sample: peripheral blood. These receptors all come from a woman between 55 and 75 years old with acute or convalescent COVID-19.

This chain connects TRBV10-3 to TRBJ1-2; D remains ambiguous. This CDR3 is 15 amino acids long. V was trimmed by 2 bases and J by 4 bases, leaving 14 bases between them. The germline gives CDR1 ENHRY, CDR2 SYGVKD. The CDR3 DNA is TGTGCCATCAGTGAGAACGACAAGTTCCTCTATGGCTACACCTTC. This codes for CAISENDKFLYGYTF.

The CDR3 DNA follows: TGTGCAACTCAGGGTTATAGCAATCAGCCCCAGCATTTT. It translates to CATQGYSNQPQHF. The V call is TRBV19, the J call TRBJ1-5, with D possibly being TRBD1 (5 bases). Germline V gene sequence: CDR1 LNHDA, CDR2 SQIVND (reference sequence). The CDR3 covers 13 residues. The full variable domain, rest sourced from reference TRBV19 and TRBJ1-5, is DGGITQSPKYLFRKEGQNVTLSCEQNLNHDAMYWYRQDPGQGLRLIYYSQIVNDFQKGDIAEGYSVSREKKESFPLTVTSAQKNPTAFYLCATQGYSNQPQHFGDGTRLSIL.

This chain connects TRBV7-9 to TRBJ2-5; TRBD1 matches at 8 bases. V lost 5 bases and J lost 2; bases outside the gene matches: 7. The CDR3 runs to 15 residues. Germline CDR1 SEHNR, CDR2 FQNEAQ (reference sequence). The CDR3 sequence: CASSRGQGSQETQYF. CDR3 DNA sequence: TGTGCCAGCAGCCGTGGACAGGGAAGTCAAGAGACCCAGTACTTC.

The rearrangement links TRBV11-3 to TRBJ2-5; TRBD2 agrees at 7 bases. Germline V gene lookup returns CDR1 SGHNT and CDR2 YENEEA. V was pared by 4 bases and J by 4 bases, with 12 bases of the junction left unmatched. This CDR3 comprises 16 residues. The CDR3 DNA follows: TGTGCCAGCAGCTCCCCGGGACTACCTTTTGCAGAGACCCAGTACTTC. Its protein is CASSSPGLPFAETQYF.

The chain carries TRBV9 and TRBJ2-3, with D perhaps matching TRBD1 (6 bases). The CDR3 extends over 17 amino acids. With 2 bases removed from V and 2 bases from J, the gap between germline ends came to 18 bases. Per germline, CDR1 SGDLS and CDR2 YYNGEE. The CDR3 loop is CASSVNRAFEFTDTQYF. CDR3 DNA sequence: TGTGCCAGCAGCGTCAACAGGGCGTTTGAGTTCACAGATACGCAGTATTTT.

The rearrangement joins TRBV15 to TRBJ1-2; D is unresolved. Germline CDR1 is LNHNV and CDR2 is YYDKDF (reference sequence). This CDR3 spans 13 amino acids. Between the trimmed V and J ends, which lost 6 bases and 6 bases, there was a span of 14 bases. CDR3 coding DNA: TGTGCCACCAGAGTTAGTGTAAACCATGGCTACACCTTC. It is translated as CATRVSVNHGYTF.

The V call is TRBV28, the J call TRBJ2-1; 10 positions agree with TRBD2. Trimming at V came to 6 bases and at J to 1 base, leaving 3 bases not matched to a gene. CDR3 length: 15 amino acids. The germline CDR1 and CDR2 sequences are MDHEN and SYDVKM. CDR3 DNA: TGTGCCAGCAGGGCACTAGCGGGATCCTACAATGAGCAGTTCTTC. Translated, it gives CASRALAGSYNEQFF.

The gene calls are TRBV6-1 and TRBJ2-5; tentatively, D is TRBD2 (7 bases). Trimming removed 0 bases from V and 3 bases from J, with 23 bases in between. Germline CDR1 and CDR2: MNHNS and SASEGT. The CDR3 length is 19 residues. The CDR3 nucleotides are TGTGCCAGCAGTGAAGCGGGGAGGGGGTCGTCCCCGATGGAAGAGACCCAGTACTTC. Its protein product is CASSEAGRGSSPMEETQYF.

The rearrangement uses TRBV28 and TRBJ2-2; 9 nucleotides line up with TRBD1. CDR1 and CDR2 from the germline V gene are MDHEN and SYDVKM. The CDR3 has 16 amino acids. Losses at the gene ends were 7 bases for V and 7 bases for J; bases not matched to a gene: 13. The CDR3 here is CASNPRTGGGGGELFF. In DNA form, the CDR3 reads TGTGCCAGCAACCCCCGCACAGGGGGCGGCGGCGGGGAGCTGTTTTTT.

The genes are TRBV14 and TRBJ2-1, with D hard to call. V lost 1 base, J lost 10 bases, and 11 bases lay in between. In germline, CDR1 is SGHDN, CDR2 FVKESK. The CDR3 loop spans 13 amino acids. Written as DNA, the CDR3 is TGTGCCAGCAGCCAAGTAGAGTTTTACGAGCAGTTCTTC. Residues: CASSQVEFYEQFF.

V is TRBV28 and J is TRBJ2-5; D gene ambiguous. Trimming removed 6 bases at V and 4 bases at J, with 15 bases between. This CDR3 has 14 residues. The germline V gene encodes CDR1 MDHEN and CDR2 SYDVKM. The CDR3 coding sequence is TGTGCCAGCAGCTTTATGTCGGCAGGAGAGACCCAGTACTTC. Its protein product is CASSFMSAGETQYF.

The J gene is TRBJ1-2, the V gene TRBV6-1; D uncertain. Germline CDR1 and CDR2: MNHNS and SASEGT. V was trimmed by 1 base and J by 4 bases, leaving 13 bases between them. The CDR3 consists of 15 residues. In DNA form, the CDR3 reads TGTGCCAGCAGTGAAGGCATCTCACCAGGCTATGGCTACACCTTC. Protein: CASSEGISPGYGYTF.

Concerning this clone itself: Compared with germline, one end of the junction differs, possibly owing to a read error. V is TRBV18 and J is TRBJ1-2, with TRBD1 matching 8 bases. From germline, CDR1 is KGHSH and CDR2 LQKENI. The CDR3 loop spans 15 amino acids. The CDR3 DNA is TGTGCCAGCTCCCCACGACAGGGGCTCGACTATGGCTACACCTTC. Residues: CASSPRQGLDYGYTF.

The table lists this clone with a count of one. The rearrangement links TRBV3-1 (or the pseudogene TRBV3-2) to TRBJ2-3; possible D gene TRBD2, 6 bases. V lost 3 bases, J lost 0 bases, and 10 bases lay in between. The germline V gene has CDR1 LGHDT and CDR2 YNNKEL (reference sequence). The CDR3 totals 15 residues. CDR3 sequence reads: CASSQGLSSTDTQYF. The CDR3 coding sequence is TGTGCCAGCAGCCAGGGACTTTCAAGCACAGATACGCAGTATTTT.

The chain couples TRBV19 to TRBJ1-2, with D possibly matching TRBD1 (6 bases). V was shortened by 7 bases and J by 2 bases, with 23 bases between the two germline ends. The CDR3 sequence is 17 residues long. Germline V gene sequence: CDR1 LNHDA, CDR2 SQIVND (reference sequence). The CDR3 nucleotides are TGTGCCAGTACCACCTCGAGGGGGGGGCCCCGAAACTATGGCTACACCTTC. This gives the protein CASTTSRGGPRNYGYTF.

This chain connects TRBV28 to TRBJ2-7, with 9 bases aligning to TRBD1. Germline loops: CDR1 MDHEN, CDR2 SYDVKM. V trimming: 2 bases; J trimming: 6 bases; junction bases outside the gene matches: 5. CDR3 length: 14 residues. In nucleotides, the CDR3 is TGTGCCAGCAGTTTAGTGGACAGGGGTCTCGAGCAGTACTTC. Translating it yields CASSLVDRGLEQYF.

The rearrangement uses TRBV5-6 and TRBJ2-3, with D perhaps TRBD2 (6 bases). Trimming stripped 5 bases from V and 3 bases from J, with 13 bases between. CDR3 size: 14 residues. CDR1 is SGHDT and CDR2 is YYEEEE in the germline V gene. CDR3 loop: CASRGVRGTDTQYF. In nucleotides, the CDR3 is TGTGCCAGCAGGGGGGTCCGGGGGACAGATACGCAGTATTTT.

This chain uses TRBV5-1 with TRBJ1-5; TRBD1 matches 9 bases. CDR1 is SGHRS, CDR2 YFSETQ, per germline. Trimming at V came to 4 bases and at J to 3 bases, leaving 5 bases not matched to a gene. The CDR3 consists of 15 residues. The CDR3 is CASSEQGAVNQPQHF. Here the CDR3 DNA reads TGCGCCAGCAGCGAACAGGGGGCGGTCAATCAGCCCCAGCATTTT.

The chain is built from TRBV7-9 and TRBJ2-1, with 9 bases matching TRBD2. This CDR3 has 12 residues. Per germline, CDR1 SEHNR and CDR2 FQNEAQ (reference sequence). Losses at the gene ends were 2 bases for V and 16 bases for J; bases not matched to a gene: 6. The CDR3 DNA is TGTGCCAGCAGCTTAACTAGCGGGCCCCCCTTCTTC. This encodes CASSLTSGPPFF.

The chain has TRBV10-2 and TRBJ1-2, with D uncertain. CDR1 and CDR2 from the germline V gene are WSHSY and SAAADI. The length of the CDR3 is 12 residues. V lost 6 bases and J lost 4, with 9 bases in between. DNA of the CDR3: TGCGCCAGCAGGAAGGAGAGCTATGGCTACACCTTC. Residues: CASRKESYGYTF.

The chain is built from TRBV6-1 and TRBJ1-2, with D possibly matching TRBD1 (6 bases). The CDR3 consists of 13 residues. Deletions cut 2 bases from V and 6 bases from J, with 10 bases between. Germline V gene sequence: CDR1 MNHNS, CDR2 SASEGT. CDR3 bases: TGTGCCAGCAGTGAACAGGCAGGGGATGGCTACACCTTC. It encodes CASSEQAGDGYTF.

Concerning this clone: A read error may account for a junction end that differs from germline. Distinct nucleotide sequences in the sample also encode this CDR3. The chain has TRBV18 and TRBJ2-2; D perhaps matches TRBD2 (5 bases). Germline loops: CDR1 KGHSH, CDR2 LQKENI. CDR3 size: 16 residues. This CDR3 is CASSPLQVGETGELFF. The CDR3 region has the DNA TGTGCCAGCTCACCACTCCAGGTGGGAGAGACCGGAGAGCTGTTTTTT.

This clone occurred once. The rearrangement links TRBV29-1 to TRBJ2-1, with D tentatively TRBD1 (6 bases). Germline CDR1 and CDR2: SQVTM and ANQGSEA. The CDR3 spans 10 residues. V lost 4 bases, J lost 10 bases, and 8 bases lay in between. CDR3 residues: CSVAGTEQFF. CDR3 sequence (DNA): TGCAGCGTTGCTGGGACAGAGCAGTTCTTC.

The chain carries TRBV7-3 and TRBJ2-7; 8 bases fit TRBD2. V was pared by 0 bases and J by 6 bases, with 10 bases of the junction left unmatched. Germline assignment: CDR1 SGHTA and CDR2 FQGTGA. The CDR3 length is 16 residues. The CDR3, as DNA: TGTGCCAGCAGCTTAACCGGGACTAGTCACATCGGCGAGCAGTACTTC. Its protein product is CASSLTGTSHIGEQYF.